These 14 T cell receptor beta chains were all obtained from the same sample, sequenced in a study of blood T cell repertoires in COVID-19. Assay used: immunoSEQ multiplex PCR; TCRdb lists only in-frame clones, some missing. The sample has 250,000 to 300,000 clones, about 91% seen once. Sequencing used peripheral blood. Receptors were obtained from a woman aged 55-69 years with acute or convalescent COVID-19.

A few counts support this clone. The chain links TRBV6-2 or TRBV6-3 to TRBJ1-1; D possibly corresponds to TRBD1 (5 bases). CDR3 length: 16 residues. V was shortened by 4 bases and J by 4 bases, with 19 bases between the two germline ends. Per germline, CDR1 MNHEY and CDR2 SVGEGT. As DNA, the CDR3 is TGTGCCAGCAGTTCTGCAGGGAGGGCTTTTGGCACTGAAGCTTTCTTT. As protein: CASSSAGRAFGTEAFF.

With regard to this clone: Other DNA sequences in this sample translate to the same CDR3. The gene calls are TRBV7-8 and TRBJ2-7; no clear D. CDR1 SGHVS and CDR2 FQNEAQ come from the germline V gene. The CDR3 loop spans 14 amino acids. V was pared by 1 base and J by 0 bases, with 7 bases between. The CDR3 loop is CASSLDRSSYEQYF. CDR3 nucleotide sequence: TGTGCCAGCAGCTTAGATCGGAGCTCCTACGAGCAGTACTTC.

The gene calls are TRBV5-1 and TRBJ2-3, with 8 bases identical to TRBD1. CDR3 size: 16 residues. CDR1 is SGHRS, CDR2 YFSETQ, per germline. Losses at the gene ends were 0 bases for V and 3 bases for J; bases not matched to a gene: 6. As DNA, the CDR3 is TGCGCCAGCAGCTTGGCCGGGGGACAGGTTACAGATACGCAGTATTTT. Translated, it gives CASSLAGGQVTDTQYF.

This clone has a single count. The genes are TRBV18 and TRBJ2-1, with unresolved D. There are 16 residues in the CDR3. V shed 0 bases and J shed 4 bases, with 13 bases lying between them. Germline-derived CDR1 and CDR2 are KGHSH and LQKENI. CDR3 in amino acids: CASSPPSGMDYNEQFF. CDR3 DNA sequence: TGTGCCAGCTCACCACCGTCAGGAATGGATTACAATGAGCAGTTCTTC.

In its sample, this clone is medium-sized (0.01 to 0.1%). V is TRBV6-2 or TRBV6-3 and J is TRBJ1-3; 7 bases are a match to TRBD1. V lost 4 bases, J lost 11 bases, and 14 bases stayed unmatched. CDR3 length: 15 residues. From germline, CDR1 is MNHEY and CDR2 SVGEGT. The CDR3 DNA reads TGTGCCAGCAGTTCCCGAGGACAGGCGCCTTATTCCATATATTTT. It translates to CASSSRGQAPYSIYF.

The genes are TRBV5-1 and TRBJ2-1; 11 bases match TRBD2. Looked up from germline, CDR1 is SGHRS and CDR2 is YFSETQ. V was pared by 2 bases and J by 0 bases, with 1 base of the junction left unmatched. The CDR3 has 16 residues. CDR3 bases: TGCGCCAGCAGCTTTACTAGCGGGAGCTCCTACAATGAGCAGTTCTTC. This gives the protein CASSFTSGSSYNEQFF.

In this sample, this clone turned up a few times. J is TRBJ2-7 and V is TRBV7-3, with 7 nucleotides matching TRBD2. V lost 5 bases to trimming and J lost 1 base; unmatched junction nucleotides: 8. Germline CDR1 reads SGHTA; CDR2 reads FQGTGA. This CDR3 is 15 amino acids long. CDR3 protein: CASSQTGGDSYEQYF. The CDR3 coding sequence is TGTGCCAGCAGCCAGACGGGGGGTGATTCCTACGAGCAGTACTTC.

The chain carries TRBV18 and TRBJ2-7; TRBD1 agrees at 10 bases. CDR1 is KGHSH, CDR2 LQKENI, per germline. CDR3 size: 14 residues. V shed 2 bases, J shed 4 bases, and the junction held 2 bases outside the gene matches. CDR3 coding DNA: TGTGCCAGCTCACCAGGACAGGGGGTTTACGAGCAGTACTTC. Its protein is CASSPGQGVYEQYF.

The V call is TRBV5-1, the J call TRBJ1-1; 8 nucleotides match TRBD1. V was pared by 3 bases and J by 1 base, with 2 bases of the junction left unmatched. The CDR3 is 14 residues long. Germline values: CDR1 SGHRS, CDR2 YFSETQ. The DNA of the CDR3 is TGCGCCAGCAGCTGGGGGACAGGGAACACTGAAGCTTTCTTT. Its protein is CASSWGTGNTEAFF.

CDR3 residues: CASSQIGLAGGANEQFF. The CDR3 DNA reads TGTGCCAGCAGCCAAATCGGACTAGCGGGAGGGGCGAATGAGCAGTTCTTC. This chain joins TRBV6-2 or TRBV6-3 and TRBJ2-1; 15 bases line up with TRBD2. The CDR3 runs to 17 residues. V shed 6 bases and J 7 bases; nucleotides not matched to a gene: 10. CDR1 is MNHEY, CDR2 SVGEGT, per germline.

The gene calls are TRBV5-4 and TRBJ2-1; a weak D match, TRBD1 (5 bases). CDR3 length: 15 amino acids. Germline loops: CDR1 SGHNT, CDR2 YYREEE (reference sequence). V gave up 4 bases and J gave up 3 bases, with 14 bases separating them. In nucleotides, the CDR3 is TGTGCCAGCAGCAATCCCCAGGGCGACTACAATGAGCAGTTCTTC. It translates to CASSNPQGDYNEQFF.

The chain couples TRBV28 to TRBJ2-7; possibly TRBD2 for D (6 bases). The CDR3 is 14 amino acids. Germline loops: CDR1 MDHEN, CDR2 SYDVKM. The V end was cut by 7 bases, the J end by 0 bases, with 13 bases between. The chain's CDR3 is CASTGAGDSYEQYF. CDR3 bases: TGTGCCAGCACTGGAGCGGGCGACTCCTACGAGCAGTACTTC. The full variable domain, completed using reference TRBV28 and TRBJ2-7, is DVKVTQSSRYLVKRTGEKVFLECVQDMDHENMFWYRQDPGLGLRLIYFSYDVKMKEKGDIPEGYSVSREKKERFSLILESASTNQTSMYLCASTGAGDSYEQYFGPGTRLTVT.

The chain joins TRBV18 to TRBJ2-2; D call uncertain. Germline V gene lookup returns CDR1 KGHSH and CDR2 LQKENI. This CDR3 spans 13 amino acids. The V and J ends lost 10 bases and 0 bases respectively, with 9 bases between them. The CDR3 sequence: CANRVSNTGELFF. CDR3 DNA sequence: TGTGCCAACCGGGTCTCGAACACCGGGGAGCTGTTTTTT.

In its sample, this clone was seen once. The V and J genes are TRBV7-9 and TRBJ2-1, with 11 nucleotides matching TRBD2. The CDR3 runs 17 residues. The germline V gene encodes CDR1 SEHNR and CDR2 FQNEAQ (reference sequence). V trimming: 5 bases; J trimming: 7 bases; junction bases outside the gene matches: 13. The CDR3 sequence: CASSPRGGLAGNNEQFF. CDR3 sequence (DNA): TGTGCCAGCAGCCCTAGAGGAGGACTAGCGGGCAATAATGAGCAGTTCTTC.